This T cell receptor (beta chain) was obtained from a study of cytomegalovirus exposure and HLA in healthy donors. General study results and limits: CMV serostatus was the only immune exposure information that was available. An apparent linkage of common viral pathogens to several of the most significant clusters emerged in a later analysis. In vitro confirmation showed three CMV-associated chains to be CMV antigen specific. In an earlier analysis, most TCR beta V segments were productive about 87% or about 30% of the time.

60 Vbeta and 13 Jbeta primers were used in PCR. Produced via immunoSEQ multiplex PCR; TCRdb's table is partial and in-frame only. The repertoire includes under 250,000 clones, around 85% of them detected once, and around 2.3% sits in the top ten. This clone was picked up a small number of times. Its antigen is currently unknown. Germline-derived CDR1 and CDR2 are MNHNY and SVGAGI (reference sequence). This CDR3 is built from 13 residues. Unmatched junction bases numbered 1, after V lost 5 bases and J lost 1 base. The chain employs TRBV6-6 and TRBJ1-1; 7 nucleotides match TRBD1. The sequencing input was PBMCs. The receptor comes from a woman aged 45-59 years in good health and CMV-seronegative. CDR3 in amino acids: CASSQGGNTEAFF. As DNA, the CDR3 is TGTGCCAGCAGTCAGGGGGGGAACACTGAAGCTTTCTTT.